This TCR beta chain was captured in a study of beta chain features in type 1 diabetes (dated by TCRdb to the late 2010s). Notes on the research overall: Mean age, gender distribution, total cell number and subset yield were not different between patients and healthy donors. In the study, TCRB repertoires of sorted circulating CD4+ T cell subsets from recently diagnosed type 1 diabetes patients were compared with those of matched healthy donors. A total of 90 million to 130 million sorted cells were examined across all samples, and a strong correlation was observed between cell number per subset and RNA yield. Regulatory and stem cell-like memory subsets were isolated from only 8 patients and 8 healthy donors, whereas naive and central memory subsets came from all 30 or so donors. Overall results and qualifications from the work: Fewer insertions and more nucleotide deletions at VDJ recombination sites were observed in patients with type 1 diabetes, implying thymic rearrangement abnormalities. Because cDNA rather than genomic DNA was sequenced, highly expressing activated cells could have been over-represented, although no difference in activation and CD3 levels was found between groups. A moderate but significant shortening of TCRB CDR3 length was observed in type 1 diabetes patients in all four CD4+ subsets. Shorter templates might have been favored by PCR, but patient and control samples were amplified and corrected together, so both groups would have been affected equally by any skew. Naive, central memory and regulatory TCRB repertoires appeared more similar among patients than among healthy donors. Only small numbers of individuals were included in the HLA sub-analyses, which left unresolved whether HLA type had any influence on TCRB rearrangement.

All of the isolated RNA was reverse transcribed with the High Capacity cDNA Reverse Transcription Kit, so expressed TCRB transcripts were sequenced. Deep immunoSEQ sequencing was performed on naive, central memory and regulatory T cell samples, with an average of roughly 3.3 million total reads per sample. Sorted cells were lysed in RLT buffer and RNA was extracted with DNase-treated RNeasy Micro or Mini kits, depending on cell number. Each cell subset was processed separately to prevent cross-contamination, with patient and healthy donor samples processed together. TCRB sequences were amplified from cDNA with the immunoSEQ multiplex PCR, producing 87-bp fragments spanning the CDR3 region. Sequencing of the amplicons was done on the Illumina HiSeq platform. As for the original processing: Synthetic template baselines were used to correct PCR bias computationally, reads within Hamming distance 2 were collapsed, and singletons that could not be merged were discarded. Reads were aligned against IMGT so that V, D and J genes, CDR3 length and insertions or deletions at six rearrangement sites could be assigned. Within each subset, clonotype counts were normalized to sorted cell number, and only after that were true diversity and Gini coefficients computed with the tcR R package. Repertoire sharing was quantified using the overlap coefficient calculated on TCRB nucleotide sequences. The table was pulled from immuneACCESS by TCRdb, which kept in-frame rearrangements only. Such tables lose some clones; where checked, under half of the loss comes from unresolved V genes, and the rest has no known cause. V and J calls and clone size are those listed in that table; D and trimming were worked out from the DNA. The sample records 250,000 to 300,000 clones, about 8.5% of which are singletons. The ten largest account for 0.9% to 1.2% of the sample.

A single peripheral blood draw of approximately 0.11 L on average was collected from each donor into heparinised tubes. Naive, central memory, regulatory and stem cell-like memory CD4+ T cells were sorted on a BD FACSAria II using a panel including CD45RO, CCR7, CD25, CD127, CD95 and CD27. Purity was above 95% for every sorted population. PBMCs were isolated immediately by Lymphoprep density gradient centrifugation and stained directly without culture. So that batch effects would be minimized, each experiment stained and sorted samples in pairs, pairing one healthy donor with one patient. From V the trimming removes 3 bases and from J it removes 1 base, while the gene matches leave 6 bases of the junction unaccounted for. Looking up the germline V gene yields CDR1 SGHRS and CDR2 YFSETQ. The CDR3 numbers 17 residues from cysteine through phenylalanine. Here the CDR3 DNA is all that survives: 51 bases in frame from base 1.

Details on this clone: The target of this receptor is not known. Qualities for individual bases were not recorded, and no much larger clone is one base off.

Sequenced: central memory CD4+ T cells from blood. This receptor was identified in a woman under 30 in good health. Recombination linked TRBV5-1 to TRBJ2-3; TRBD2 matches 12 bases in the middle. In nucleotide form, the sequence is TGCGCCAGCAGCTGGAGGACTAGCGGGGTGGGCACAGATACGCAGTATTTT. Translation gives CASSWRTSGVGTDTQYF.